The 20 T cell receptor beta chains below all came from one sample that was sequenced in a study of T cells in Graves' hyperthyroidism and ophthalmopathy. Amplification targeted TCR beta CDR3 regions from RNA transcripts. A set of HTBI primers served as the primers for a first-round RT-PCR of the TCR CDR3. TCRdb redid the calling of the multiplex PCR reads with MiXCR, one entry per CDR3 protein. The table has under 300,000 distinct CDR3 sequences, 20% to 25% seen once; the top ten hold roughly 60%. The sequenced sample was blood. All receptors come from a man aged 25 to 40 with Graves' ophthalmopathy.

The rearrangement joins TRBV29-1 to TRBJ2-1; 7 nucleotides line up with TRBD2. V lost 7 bases to trimming and J lost 4 bases; unmatched junction nucleotides: 10. This CDR3 has 14 residues. CDR1 is SQVTM and CDR2 is ANQGSEA in the germline V gene. The CDR3 loop reads CSASRDYSYNEQFF. The CDR3 DNA reads as TGCAGCGCAAGCCGGGACTACTCTTACAATGAGCAGTTCTTC.

This clonotype appeared a few times. The V and J genes are TRBV20-1 and TRBJ1-5, with a possible D match to TRBD1 (5 bases). CDR3 size: 14 residues. Per the germline V gene, CDR1 is DFQATT and CDR2 is SNEGSKA (reference sequence). V lost 4 bases to trimming and J lost 4 bases, with 14 bases between them. CDR3 sequence reads: CSANSPRENQPQHF. The DNA of the CDR3 is TGCAGTGCTAACAGCCCCAGGGAGAATCAGCCCCAGCATTTT.

This sequence joins TRBV7-9 and TRBJ1-1, with D uncertain. Germline loops: CDR1 SEHNR, CDR2 FQNEAQ (reference sequence). The CDR3 runs to 14 residues. Trimming took off 1 base at V and 0 bases at J, with 6 bases between the two ends. CDR3 sequence reads: CASSLVWVNTEAFF. The CDR3 DNA reads as TGTGCCAGCAGCTTAGTTTGGGTGAACACTGAAGCTTTCTTT.

This clonotype turned up a few times. The chain joins TRBV3-1 to TRBJ2-5, with unresolved D. CDR1 is LGHDT, CDR2 YNNKEL, per germline (reference sequence). Between the trimmed V and J ends, which lost 2 bases and 2 bases, there was a span of 9 bases. CDR3 size: 14 residues. The CDR3 loop is CASSQYERQETQYF. The CDR3 nucleotides read TGTGCCAGCAGCCAATACGAGCGTCAAGAGACCCAGTACTTC.

This clonotype was seen ten or more times. This chain connects TRBV5-1 to TRBJ1-2; D may be TRBD1 (6 bases). CDR3 size: 14 residues. The germline gives CDR1 SGHRS, CDR2 YFSETQ. V was trimmed by 4 bases and J by 5 bases, leaving 15 bases between them. The CDR3 region is CASSLGGGMYGYTF. DNA of the CDR3: TGCGCCAGCAGCCTAGGGGGAGGGATGTATGGCTACACCTTC.

This clonotype was recorded at least ten times. This sequence joins TRBV20-1 and TRBJ2-3, with D uncertain. CDR3 length: 15 residues. CDR1 DFQATT and CDR2 SNEGSKA come from the germline V gene (reference sequence). V was shortened by 6 bases and J by 2 bases, with 18 bases between the two germline ends. This CDR3 is CSAFTLLKTTDTQYF. In nucleotides, the CDR3 is TGCAGTGCCTTTACTTTACTGAAAACCACAGATACGCAGTATTTT.

This clonotype turned up a few times. The CDR3 region is CASSYSSGRAPEQFF. CDR3 nucleotide sequence: TGCGCCAGCAGCTATTCTAGCGGGAGGGCCCCTGAGCAGTTCTTC. This chain links TRBV5-1 with TRBJ2-1; 12 positions match TRBD2. The CDR3 length is 15 residues. The germline V gene has CDR1 SGHRS and CDR2 YFSETQ. The V segment lost 3 bases and the J segment 9 bases; nucleotides outside the gene matches: 7.

This clonotype was seen more than once but under ten times. This chain links TRBV5-8 with TRBJ2-7; 9 positions match TRBD1. V gave up 4 bases and J gave up 6 bases; unmatched junction bases: 8. CDR1 is SGHTS, CDR2 YDEGEE, per germline. The CDR3 runs to 14 residues. In DNA form, the CDR3 reads TGTGCCAGCAGCCACGACAGGGGGAGCCCCGAGCAGTACTTC. It is translated as CASSHDRGSPEQYF.

This clonotype was seen only a few times. The V gene is TRBV20-1, the J gene TRBJ2-3, with unresolved D. Germline V gene data show CDR1 as DFQATT and CDR2 as SNEGSKA (reference sequence). Trimming left V 1 base short and J 4 bases short, with 6 bases between. The CDR3 sequence is 12 residues long. CDR3 nucleotide sequence: TGCAGTGCTAGAGTTTTAGCAGATACGCAGTATTTT. Protein sequence: CSARVLADTQYF.

This sequence joins TRBV12-3 or TRBV12-4 and TRBJ2-5, with 8 nucleotides matching TRBD1. Trimming at V came to 7 bases and at J to 1 base, leaving 8 bases not matched to a gene. The CDR3 spans 15 residues. The CDR3 nucleotides read TGTGCCAGCACCCCGGACAGGGCCCCCCAAGAGACCCAGTACTTC. Its protein is CASTPDRAPQETQYF.

This clonotype came up once. The chain links TRBV14 to TRBJ2-5, with 8 bases lining up with TRBD1. J lost 1 base, V lost 4 bases, and 5 bases had no gene match. The CDR3 is made up of 15 amino acids. Looked up from germline, CDR1 is SGHDN and CDR2 is FVKESK. The CDR3 DNA sequence: TGTGCCAGCAGCCCGAGGGACAGGCGCCAAGAGACCCAGTACTTC. Amino acid sequence: CASSPRDRRQETQYF. The entire variable domain, with the rest obtained from reference TRBV14 and TRBJ2-5, is as follows: EAGVTQFPSHSVIEKGQTVTLRCDPISGHDNLYWYRRVMGKEIKFLLHFVKESKQDESGMPNNRFLAERTGGTYSTLKVQPAELEDSGVYFCASSPRDRRQETQYFGPGTRLLVL.

This clonotype occurred many times. The chain joins TRBV24-1 to TRBJ2-5, with D possibly being TRBD1 (6 bases). The CDR3 runs to 16 residues. Trimming took 5 bases from V and 6 from J, leaving 21 bases between them. Per germline, CDR1 KGHDR and CDR2 SFDVKD. The CDR3 loop reads CATSAAGAAVVKTQYF. DNA for the CDR3: TGTGCCACCAGTGCCGCAGGGGCGGCTGTTGTCAAGACCCAGTACTTC.

This chain links TRBV28 with TRBJ1-1; D is possibly TRBD1 (5 bases). The germline CDR1 and CDR2 sequences are MDHEN and SYDVKM. The CDR3 is made up of 14 amino acids. The germline V and J ends were trimmed by 3 bases and 4 bases, with 12 bases remaining between them. The CDR3 DNA reads as TGTGCCAGCAGTTTGGGGGGGAGGGTCACTGAAGCTTTCTTT. Translation gives CASSLGGRVTEAFF.

This clonotype was seen ten or more times. J is TRBJ2-7 and V is TRBV11-2; 9 bases are a match to TRBD1. This CDR3 contains 14 residues. The germline V gene has CDR1 SGHAT and CDR2 FQNNGV. The ends lost 5 bases at V and 7 bases at J; junction bases unmatched: 9. The DNA for the CDR3 is TGTGCCAGCAGCCCCGGGACAGGGCTCTGGGAGCAGTACTTC. Protein sequence: CASSPGTGLWEQYF.

The gene calls are TRBV2 and TRBJ1-2, with D perhaps matching TRBD1 (5 bases). Germline CDR1 SNHLY, CDR2 FYNNEI. The V end lost 7 bases, the J end lost 0 bases, and 6 bases lay between the germline ends. The CDR3 sequence is 12 residues long. The CDR3 region is CASMGANYGYTF. The CDR3 region has the DNA TGTGCCAGCATGGGGGCTAACTATGGCTACACCTTC.

V gene TRBV19 combines with J gene TRBJ1-1, with D tentatively TRBD1 (5 bases). This CDR3 has 15 amino acids. Germline CDR1 reads LNHDA; CDR2 reads SQIVND (reference sequence). Trimming pared 9 bases from V and 2 bases from J, leaving 19 bases between. CDR3 sequence (DNA): TGTGCCAGCCGGCCCCAGGGAAAGCAAAACACTGAAGCTTTCTTT. Amino acids: CASRPQGKQNTEAFF.

The chain links TRBV24-1 to TRBJ2-3, with D possibly called TRBD1 or TRBD2 (6 bases each). Trimming took off 9 bases at V and 0 bases at J, with 15 bases between the two ends. The V gene's germline CDR1 is KGHDR and CDR2 SFDVKD. This CDR3 has 15 amino acids. CDR3 residues: CATSPRGTSTDTQYF. The CDR3 DNA is TGTGCCACCTCCCCAAGGGGGACTAGCACAGATACGCAGTATTTT.

This rearrangement joins TRBV9 to TRBJ1-2; maybe TRBD1 (5 bases). Germline V CDR1 and CDR2: SGDLS, YYNGEE. The CDR3 is 16 amino acids. Trimming removed 3 bases at V and 7 bases at J, with 22 bases between. Written as DNA, the CDR3 is TGTGCCAGCAGCGAGCGGCCCCAGGGTCCTTCTGGTGGCTACACCTTC. Translation: CASSERPQGPSGGYTF.

This clonotype showed up just a few times. This sequence joins TRBV5-6 and TRBJ2-1, with D possibly being TRBD1 (6 bases). Per germline, CDR1 SGHDT and CDR2 YYEEEE. The CDR3 is 17 residues long. V lost 4 bases, J lost 5 bases, and 22 bases lay in between. For the CDR3, the DNA is TGTGCCAGCAGCGCGGACTTGGACAGCCGGGACGACAATGAGCAGTTCTTC. Its protein is CASSADLDSRDDNEQFF.

The chain recombines TRBV9 with TRBJ1-4; no clear D. The CDR3 totals 15 residues. CDR1 is SGDLS, CDR2 YYNGEE, per germline. V lost 0 bases, J lost 7 bases, and 13 bases lay in between. CDR3 sequence: CASSVAAGDGEKLFF. The CDR3 DNA reads as TGTGCCAGCAGCGTAGCCGCTGGGGATGGTGAAAAACTGTTTTTT.